The present T cell receptor beta chain was sequenced within a study of early T cells in non-severe SARS-CoV-2 infection (dated by TCRdb to about 2021). Describing the broader study: TCR sequencing used bulk RNA from unsorted whole blood, so alpha and beta chains could not be paired. Paper-wide results and their limitations: VDJdb matching was skewed toward anti-spike CD8 responses and likely underestimated virus-specific expansions by missing private and CD4 specificities.

Of note for this clonotype: No cognate antigen has been identified for it. Per-base quality was not reported, and no clone a single base away is much larger than it.

Trimmed from V: 3 bases; trimmed from J: 3 bases; junction bases lacking a gene match: 9. From its cysteine to its phenylalanine, the CDR3 spans 17 amino acids. The sequence is cut down to CDR3 DNA, 51 bases in frame from base 1. The germline V gene (reference sequence) sets CDR1 to SEHNR and CDR2 to FQNEAQ. Library construction relied on 5' RACE. Sequencing instrument: NextSeq 500. To correct for sequencing error and PCR bias, the TCR library protocol tagged individual cDNA molecules with unique molecular identifiers. Both TCR alpha and beta chains were sequenced, and tight co-correlation was observed between alpha and beta sequence abundances in each sample. The original pipeline was this. Decombinator V4 was used to annotate the V gene, J gene and CDR3 of the TCR sequences. Expanded TCRs were defined as changing significantly between any two time points under a Poisson model with p below 0.0001. Abundances of TCRs were expressed as counts per million after normalisation to the total number of TCRs sequenced in each sample. TRAV1-2 paired with TRAJ12, TRAJ20 or TRAJ33 defined MAIT TCRs, while TRAV10 paired with TRAJ18 defined iNKT TCRs. VDJdb, accessed 1 November 2021, was searched for CMV, EBV and SARS-CoV-2 annotated TCRs, excluding TCRs annotated for multiple antigens. TCRdb passed the public sequencing reads through fastp at Q25 and MiXCR, retaining productive beta sequences. Identical CDR3 proteins give one entry, which carries the most common genes and DNA. TCRdb, not the original authors, processed these V and J calls. The sample data list some 49,000 distinct CDR3 sequences, and approximately 12% of these were observed just once. Together, the top ten hold roughly a tenth of the sample.

This was a case-control study nested in a cohort of healthcare workers in London, UK, who had nasopharyngeal swab PCR tests and blood samples taken every week. Healthcare workers were recruited during the week of the UK lockdown, between 23 and 31 March 2020, and followed weekly for up to roughly 15 weeks. Sequencing was performed on whole blood. The V and J genes are TRBV7-9 and TRBJ1-5; 9 middle bases align to TRBD1. The TCR was taken from an adult who was a healthcare worker with PCR-confirmed SARS-CoV-2 infection or an uninfected control (not recorded which). The nucleotide sequence is given as TGTGCCAGCAGCTTGGGCAGTGGACAGGGGCTCAATCAGCCCCAGCATTTT. This is translated as CASSLGSGQGLNQPQHF.